One TCR beta chain is described in this entry. Antigen unknown. The data were taken from a study of identical twins. This CDR3 spans 12 amino acids. The V and J ends lost 3 bases and 10 bases respectively, with 11 bases between them. Study-wide findings and caveats: Twins' excess sharing was less marked for out-of-frame beta sequences.

TCRdb reanalysed the 5' RACE reads using MiXCR and keeps one entry per CDR3 protein. The data hold about 470,000 distinct CDR3 sequences, with 20% to 25% observed a single time. These data are also associated with another study on T cells expressing NK-cell markers. That source reports: The study drew TCR beta repertoires from sorted CD3+CD56+NKG2C+, CD3+CD56+NKG2C- and CD3+CD56-NKG2C+ T cells.

The V call is TRBV12-3 or TRBV12-4, the J call TRBJ2-3, with D unresolved. Sample: CD4+ T cells sorted from blood. The clonotype was recovered from a woman between 18 and 30 years old in good health. Here the CDR3 reads CASSFRSPPQYF. The CDR3 bases are TGTGCCAGCAGTTTTCGCTCCCCACCGCAGTATTTT.